A single sample gave rise to the 6 T cell receptor beta chains below, sequenced in a study of blood T cell repertoires in COVID-19. Libraries were prepared by immunoSEQ multiplex PCR; TCRdb keeps only in-frame clonotypes and omits some of them. The sample has about 26,000 clones, roughly 90% seen once; the top ten hold around 2.8%. Sequencing was carried out using peripheral blood. Every receptor here comes from a human donor in a cohort sampled during active COVID-19.

This clone was seen a handful of times. V gene TRBV10-3 combines with J gene TRBJ2-2; D is possibly TRBD1 (6 bases). The V gene's germline CDR1 is ENHRY and CDR2 SYGVKD. The CDR3 extends over 14 amino acids. V gave up 11 bases and J gave up 0 bases, with 13 bases separating them. The CDR3 sequence: CACLRTANTGELFF. Here the CDR3 DNA reads TGTGCCTGCCTCAGGACAGCGAACACCGGGGAGCTGTTTTTT.

This clone appeared once. The gene calls are TRBV15 and TRBJ1-5, with a tentative D call TRBD1 (6 bases). This CDR3 is 15 amino acids long. V lost 5 bases, J lost 2 bases, and 13 bases lay in between. Germline assignment: CDR1 LNHNV and CDR2 YYDKDF (reference sequence). Here the CDR3 reads CATSRTDGRNQPQHF. In DNA, the CDR3 is TGTGCCACCAGCCGGACAGACGGTCGCAATCAGCCCCAGCATTTT.

The chain recombines TRBV7-6 with TRBJ2-7; maybe TRBD1 (6 bases). CDR1 SGHVS and CDR2 FNYEAQ come from the germline V gene. Deletions cut 5 bases from V and 7 bases from J, with 21 bases between. The CDR3 has 15 residues. CDR3 in DNA: TGTGCCAGCAGCGGGCTGGGGGCAGACAGGTCGGAGCAGTACGTC. Amino acids: CASSGLGADRSEQYV.

The chain couples TRBV11-2 to TRBJ1-1, with 8 bases lining up with TRBD1. There are 14 residues in the CDR3. V lost 5 bases to trimming and J lost 5 bases; unmatched junction nucleotides: 7. CDR1 is SGHAT, CDR2 FQNNGV, per germline. The CDR3 DNA reads as TGTGCCAGCAGCCCACGACAGGGGCGGACTGAAGCTTTCTTT. This gives the protein CASSPRQGRTEAFF.

V gene TRBV7-6 combines with J gene TRBJ1-2, with TRBD1 identical over 7 bases. The CDR3 is 16 amino acids. Germline assignment: CDR1 SGHVS and CDR2 FNYEAQ. The J segment lost 3 bases and the V segment lost 3 bases, leaving 10 bases of the junction unmatched. CDR3: CASSFLQGVGDYGYTF. The CDR3 nucleotides read TGTGCCAGCAGCTTCCTCCAGGGGGTAGGAGACTATGGCTACACCTTC.

This clone has more than one count but fewer than ten. V usage is TRBV6-1 and J usage is TRBJ1-6; 11 positions agree with TRBD1. Unmatched junction bases numbered 3, after V lost 2 bases and J lost 9 bases. Looked up from germline, CDR1 is MNHNS and CDR2 is SASEGT. The CDR3 has 15 amino acids. The DNA for the CDR3 is TGTGCCAGCAGTGAACCGGGACAGGGGGGTTCACCCCTCCACTTT. It specifies CASSEPGQGGSPLHF.